The 17 T cell receptor beta chains below were found in one sample sequenced in a study of human T cells and chemical hapten exposure. One entry per CDR3 protein, called by TCRdb with MiXCR from the RACE reads. Here the sample spans 95,000 to 150,000 distinct CDR3 sequences, approximately 12% being singletons. Time point noted: pre-sensitization, week 0. Regarding treatment: therapeutic diphenylcyclopropenone sensitization with weekly scalp DPC. The source was whole blood, collected in connection with sensitization to the hapten diphenylcyclopropenone (DPC). The receptors here all came from a woman between 18 and 30 years old with alopecia areata. Some clones in this sample may be carry-over from other donors' samples.

The chain carries TRBV5-1 and TRBJ1-2, with unresolved D. The V end was cut by 2 bases, the J end by 2 bases, with 7 bases between. The CDR3 is 13 residues long. Germline CDR1 and CDR2: SGHRS and YFSETQ. CDR3 loop: CASSLLQNYGYTF. The CDR3 DNA sequence: TGCGCCAGCAGCTTACTCCAGAACTATGGCTACACCTTC.

The chain has TRBV2 and TRBJ1-2; maybe TRBD1 (5 bases). CDR3 length: 12 residues. Germline lookup yields CDR1 SNHLY and CDR2 FYNNEI. Trimming removed 7 bases at V and 8 bases at J, with 14 bases between. CDR3 coding DNA: TGTGCCAGCAACGTAGACTGGGGCGGCTACACCTTC. Its protein product is CASNVDWGGYTF. Filled out from reference TRBV2 and TRBJ1-2, the complete variable domain reads EPEVTQTPSHQVTQMGQEVILRCVPISNHLYFYWYRQILGQKVEFLVSFYNNEISEKSEIFDDQFSVERPDGSNFTLKIRSTKLEDSAMYFCASNVDWGGYTFGSGTRLTVV.

CDR3 sequence reads: CASGLETGSLPSPLHF. CDR3 bases: TGTGCTAGTGGTTTGGAAACAGGGTCTCTTCCCTCACCCCTCCACTTT. The chain combines TRBV12-5 with TRBJ1-6; possible D gene TRBD1, 6 bases. V was trimmed by 1 base and J by 10 bases, leaving 17 bases between them. CDR1 is LGHNT, CDR2 FRNRAP, per germline. The CDR3 has 16 residues. Full variable domain (remainder filled in from reference TRBV12-5 and TRBJ1-6): DARVTQTPRHKVTEMGQEVTMRCQPILGHNTVFWYRQTMMQGLELLAYFRNRAPLDDSGMPKDRFSAEMPDATLATLKIQPSEPRDSAVYFCASGLETGSLPSPLHFGNGTRLTVT.

Here the CDR3 reads CASISGGYESDGYTF. The CDR3 DNA sequence: TGCGCCAGCATCTCAGGGGGCTATGAATCGGATGGCTACACCTTC. This chain uses TRBV10-2 with TRBJ1-2; 8 bases are a match to TRBD1. Looked up from germline, CDR1 is WSHSY and CDR2 is SAAADI. V lost 7 bases and J lost 6; bases outside the gene matches: 13. The CDR3 is 15 residues long.

The CDR3, as DNA: TGTGCCAGCAGTGAGGTAGGACGCGGCACTGAAGCTTTCTTT. This gives the protein CASSEVGRGTEAFF. The rearrangement links TRBV2 to TRBJ1-1; D is unclear. The CDR3 totals 14 residues. Between the trimmed V and J ends, which lost 3 bases and 4 bases, there was a span of 12 bases. Per the germline V gene, CDR1 is SNHLY and CDR2 is FYNNEI.

This clonotype was detected only a few times. J is TRBJ1-4 and V is TRBV29-1, with 8 bases identical to TRBD1. The CDR3 sequence is 13 residues long. Germline V gene sequence: CDR1 SQVTM, CDR2 ANQGSEA. V dropped 7 bases and J dropped 7; count of bases not matched to a gene: 8. The CDR3 reads CSAGQGRSEKLFF. The CDR3 coding sequence is TGCAGCGCAGGACAGGGTCGGAGTGAAAAACTGTTTTTT.

V is TRBV4-1 and J is TRBJ2-3; D is uncertain. Germline V CDR1 and CDR2: MGHRA, YSYEKL. The CDR3 has 16 amino acids. Trimming left V 3 bases short and J 1 base short, with 14 bases between. CDR3 protein: CASSHRWGSGTDTQYF. CDR3 nucleotides: TGCGCCAGCAGCCATAGGTGGGGTTCCGGCACAGATACGCAGTATTTT.

Concerning this clonotype: At one end, the junction sequence differs from germline, possibly due to a read error. The chain employs TRBV7-2 and TRBJ2-2; 7 nucleotides match TRBD1. CDR3 length: 16 amino acids. Germline CDR1 SGHTA, CDR2 FQGNSA. In nucleotides, the CDR3 is TGTGTCAGCAGCTTACACAGGGGTAGAAACACCGGGGAGCTGTTTTTT. Translating gives CVSSLHRGRNTGELFF.

This clonotype occurred many times. This chain links TRBV30 with TRBJ1-2; a possible D gene is TRBD1 (5 bases). The CDR3 is made up of 15 amino acids. Germline assignment: CDR1 GTSNPN and CDR2 SVGIG (reference sequence). Trimming took off 2 bases at V and 2 bases at J, with 15 bases between the two ends. The CDR3 sequence: CAWSFRGRSNYGYTF. CDR3 DNA: TGTGCCTGGAGTTTCCGGGGCAGGTCCAACTATGGCTACACCTTC. Complete variable domain (other parts from reference TRBV30 and TRBJ1-2): SQTIHQWPATLVQPVGSPLSLECTVEGTSNPNLYWYRQAAGRGLQLLFYSVGIGQISSEVPQNLSASRPQDRQFILSSKKLLLSDSGFYLCAWSFRGRSNYGYTFGSGTRLTVV.

The rearrangement uses TRBV6-1 and TRBJ2-3; no reliable D call. This CDR3 contains 15 residues. The V and J ends lost 1 base and 1 base respectively, with 9 bases between them. Germline V lookup: CDR1 MNHNS, CDR2 SASEGT. CDR3 region: CASSEVGLGTDTQYF. The CDR3 nucleotides read TGTGCCAGCAGTGAAGTGGGATTGGGCACAGATACGCAGTATTTT.

This clonotype occurred many times. The CDR3 region is CSVDPRSGGGYGYTF. The CDR3 DNA reads as TGCAGCGTTGATCCCCGGAGCGGGGGGGGCTATGGCTACACCTTC. The chain employs TRBV29-1 and TRBJ1-2, with D possibly TRBD1 on 5 matching bases. V shed 3 bases and J shed 4 bases, with 18 bases lying between them. CDR3 length: 15 residues. Germline lookup yields CDR1 SQVTM and CDR2 ANQGSEA.

This clonotype was detected ten times or more. This chain connects TRBV18 to TRBJ2-6; 10 bases are a match to TRBD1. This CDR3 region has 17 residues. V trimming: 1 base; J trimming: 3 bases; junction bases outside the gene matches: 3. Germline V gene sequence: CDR1 KGHSH, CDR2 LQKENI. The CDR3 nucleotides read TGTGCCAGCTCACCACGGGGACAGGGGAATGGGGCCAACGTCCTGACTTTC. Translating gives CASSPRGQGNGANVLTF.

The table lists this clonotype with many counts. The genes are TRBV3-1 and TRBJ2-5; 7 nucleotides agree with TRBD1. The length of the CDR3 is 15 residues. Germline V gene sequence: CDR1 LGHDT, CDR2 YNNKEL (reference sequence). V gave up 4 bases and J gave up 0 bases; unmatched junction bases: 5. This CDR3 reads CASSPMDRNQETQYF. In DNA, the CDR3 is TGTGCCAGCAGCCCGATGGACAGGAACCAAGAGACCCAGTACTTC.

The J gene is TRBJ2-7, the V gene TRBV7-9; TRBD1 matches 7 bases. V lost 5 bases, J lost 5 bases, and 9 bases stayed unmatched. CDR3 size: 14 residues. CDR1 and CDR2 (germline): SEHNR, FQNEAQ (reference sequence). The CDR3 DNA sequence: TGTGCCAGCAGCCCCCGCTTAGGGGGCCACGAGCAGTACTTC. Its translation is CASSPRLGGHEQYF.

This clonotype was detected ten times or more. The CDR3 region is CASSFDTGPPRSEKLFF. The DNA of the CDR3 is TGTGCCAGCAGCTTCGATACAGGCCCACCGCGGAGTGAAAAACTGTTTTTT. The chain couples TRBV7-9 to TRBJ1-4, with D maybe TRBD1 (5 bases). The CDR3 is 17 residues long. The ends were cut back, 3 bases at V and 7 bases at J, with 21 bases in the middle. Germline V gene data show CDR1 as SEHNR and CDR2 as FQNEAQ (reference sequence).

This clonotype was detected ten times or more. The chain employs TRBV7-9 and TRBJ2-1; D perhaps matches TRBD2 (6 bases). This CDR3 comprises 12 residues. V lost 5 bases and J 10 bases, leaving 12 bases between the germline ends. Germline V lookup: CDR1 SEHNR, CDR2 FQNEAQ (reference sequence). The CDR3 coding sequence is TGTGCCAGCAGCCTCGACGGGGGAGAGCAGTTCTTC. Protein sequence: CASSLDGGEQFF. Variable domain in full (rest from reference TRBV7-9 and TRBJ2-1): DTGVSQNPRHKITKRGQNVTFRCDPISEHNRLYWYRQTLGQGPEFLTYFQNEAQLEKSRLLSDRFSAERPKGSFSTLEIQRTEQGDSAMYLCASSLDGGEQFFGPGTRLTVL.

The V gene is TRBV18, the J gene TRBJ2-5, with D unclear. V was clipped by 1 base and J by 5 bases, with 8 bases between them. The length of the CDR3 is 13 residues. Germline assignment: CDR1 KGHSH and CDR2 LQKENI. CDR3 sequence reads: CASSPLSGETQYF. CDR3 nucleotide sequence: TGTGCCAGCTCACCACTCAGTGGGGAGACCCAGTACTTC.